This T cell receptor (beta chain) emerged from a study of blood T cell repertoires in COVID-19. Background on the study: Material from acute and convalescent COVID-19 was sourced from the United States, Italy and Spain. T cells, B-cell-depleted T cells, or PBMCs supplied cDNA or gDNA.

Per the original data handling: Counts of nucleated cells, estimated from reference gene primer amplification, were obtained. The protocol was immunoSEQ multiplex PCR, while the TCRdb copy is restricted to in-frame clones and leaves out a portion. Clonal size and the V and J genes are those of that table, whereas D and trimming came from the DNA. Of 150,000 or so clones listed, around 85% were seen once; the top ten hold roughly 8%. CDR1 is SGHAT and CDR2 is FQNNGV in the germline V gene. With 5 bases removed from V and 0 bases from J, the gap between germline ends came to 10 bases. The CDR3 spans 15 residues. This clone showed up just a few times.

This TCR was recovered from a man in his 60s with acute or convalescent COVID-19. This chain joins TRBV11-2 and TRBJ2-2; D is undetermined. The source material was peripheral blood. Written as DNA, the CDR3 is TGTGCCAGCAGCGATACTAACGCGAACACCGGGGAGCTGTTTTTT. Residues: CASSDTNANTGELFF.